This T cell receptor (beta chain) emerged from a study of blood T cell repertoires in COVID-19. Study summary: Sites in the United States, Italy and Spain provided acute and convalescent COVID-19 samples.

One Seattle source followed patients from active infection through their disease course. In the original analysis: Nucleated cell number was recorded as an estimate derived from reference gene primer amplification. Assay: immunoSEQ multiplex PCR; the TCRdb copy retains only in-frame clones and omits some. The V and J calls and the clone size are those of that table, but D and trimming were determined from the DNA. The sample has 180,000 or so clones; 75% to 85% are singletons. V dropped 2 bases and J dropped 0 bases, with 13 bases sitting between them. Germline CDR1 is SGHTA and CDR2 is FQGNSA. This CDR3 spans 16 amino acids.

Sequencing was done on a sample of peripheral blood. The sequence derives from a woman in her thirties or forties with COVID-19, enrolled during active disease. The chain is built from TRBV7-2 and TRBJ1-1; D unclear. The chain's CDR3 is CASSLTWQAMNTEAFF. Written as DNA, the CDR3 is TGTGCCAGCAGCTTAACCTGGCAGGCAATGAACACTGAAGCTTTCTTT. Complete variable domain (other parts from reference TRBV7-2 and TRBJ1-1): GAGVSQSPSNKVTEKGKDVELRCDPISGHTALYWYRQSLGQGLEFLIYFQGNSAPDKSGLPSDRFSAERTGGSVSTLTIQRTQQEDSAVYLCASSLTWQAMNTEAFFGQGTRLTVV.